The clone carrying this TCR beta chain was seen once. Its antigen remains unidentified. The record originates from a study of shared clonotypes between healthy human individuals. Study overall: Per donor, CD8 memory used one plate, CD8 naive used two, CD4 memory used three and CD4 naive used three.

General study results and limits: Sampling covered blood only; tissue repertoires likely differ. Larger estimated richness was generally recorded for naive subsets relative to memory subsets. Clonotype sharing levels among donors were expected to vary with sequencing depth.

Germline V CDR1 and CDR2: MNHEY, SVGAGI. V shed 5 bases and J shed 4 bases, with 9 bases lying between them. The CDR3 is made up of 12 amino acids. Profiling relied on immunoSEQ multiplex PCR, and the TCRdb table lists in-frame clones only, not all of them. The table shows about 2.4 million clones, with over 85% occurring only once. Sequencing used naive CD4+ T cells from PBMCs. Subset reported: CD45RA+ positively selected. The gene calls are TRBV6-5 and TRBJ2-7, with a possible D match to TRBD1 (5 bases). The sequence was obtained from a man between 18 and 29 years old in good health. Some clones in this sample may be carry-over from other donors' samples. CDR3 residues: CASSPRQYEQYF. DNA for the CDR3: TGTGCCAGCAGTCCCCGACAGTACGAGCAGTACTTC.